This T cell receptor (beta chain) was obtained from a study of early T cells in non-severe SARS-CoV-2 infection. This clonotype was seen more than once but under ten times. Its antigen is undetermined. Via MiXCR, TCRdb re-called the 5' RACE reads, giving one row per CDR3 protein. Of approximately 50,000 distinct CDR3 sequences listed, roughly 9.8% are singletons. Whole-study results and caveats: Private and CD4 specificities were missed by VDJdb matching, which favored anti-spike CD8 responses.

This sequence originates from an adult who was a healthcare worker with PCR-confirmed SARS-CoV-2 infection or an uninfected control (not recorded which). Sample: whole blood.

The CDR3 DNA reads TGTGCCAGCAGTTTGAACGGGGATTACAATGAGCAGTTCTTC. Encoded protein: CASSLNGDYNEQFF. The rearrangement links TRBV12-3 or TRBV12-4 to TRBJ2-1; D is possibly TRBD2 (5 bases). The CDR3 runs to 14 residues. V lost 3 bases, J lost 4 bases, and 10 bases lay in between.